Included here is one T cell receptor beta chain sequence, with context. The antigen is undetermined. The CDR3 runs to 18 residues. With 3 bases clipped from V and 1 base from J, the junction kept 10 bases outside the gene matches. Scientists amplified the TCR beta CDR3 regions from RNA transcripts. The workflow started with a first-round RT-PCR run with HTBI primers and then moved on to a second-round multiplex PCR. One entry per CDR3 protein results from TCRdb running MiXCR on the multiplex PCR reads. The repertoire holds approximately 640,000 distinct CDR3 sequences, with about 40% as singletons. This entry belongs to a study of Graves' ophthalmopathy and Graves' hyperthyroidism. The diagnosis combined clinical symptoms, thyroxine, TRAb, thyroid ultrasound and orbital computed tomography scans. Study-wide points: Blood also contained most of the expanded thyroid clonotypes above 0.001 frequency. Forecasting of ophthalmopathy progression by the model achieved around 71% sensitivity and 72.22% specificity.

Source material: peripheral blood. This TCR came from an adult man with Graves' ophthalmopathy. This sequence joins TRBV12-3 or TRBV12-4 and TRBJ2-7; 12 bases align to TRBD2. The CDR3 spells CASSFSTSGGLRSYEQYF. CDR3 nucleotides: TGTGCCAGCAGTTTTTCGACTAGCGGGGGCCTTCGATCCTACGAGCAGTACTTC.